The text below deals with one T cell receptor (beta chain). Antigen: not known. At one boundary the junction diverges from the germline segment, which might be a read error. Stable hyperthyroidism: no ophthalmopathy progression over 18 months of follow-up. The patients, who ranged from 18 to 65 in age, presented with newly diagnosed hyperthyroidism lasting under 2 months. Germline lookup yields CDR1 MDHEN and CDR2 SYDVKM. The CDR3 runs 14 residues. RNA transcripts yielded amplified TCR beta CDR3 regions. Primed by the HTBI set, a first-round RT-PCR was run on the TCR CDR3. TCRdb reprocessed the multiplex PCR reads with MiXCR, giving one entry per CDR3 protein. The sample lists 600,000 to 900,000 distinct CDR3 sequences, about a sixth occurring once. This record comes from a study of T cells in Graves' hyperthyroidism and ophthalmopathy. General observations from the study: Ophthalmopathy was predicted by the model a median of approximately 6.6 months ahead of onset.

The receptor's source is a man aged 18 to 35 with Graves' hyperthyroidism. Sequenced material: blood. The rearrangement links TRBV28 to TRBJ1-4; no definite D call. In nucleotides, the CDR3 is TGTGCCAGCCGCCGCGGGCCCCGGAATGAAAAACCGTTTTTT. Its translation: CASRRGPRNEKPFF.